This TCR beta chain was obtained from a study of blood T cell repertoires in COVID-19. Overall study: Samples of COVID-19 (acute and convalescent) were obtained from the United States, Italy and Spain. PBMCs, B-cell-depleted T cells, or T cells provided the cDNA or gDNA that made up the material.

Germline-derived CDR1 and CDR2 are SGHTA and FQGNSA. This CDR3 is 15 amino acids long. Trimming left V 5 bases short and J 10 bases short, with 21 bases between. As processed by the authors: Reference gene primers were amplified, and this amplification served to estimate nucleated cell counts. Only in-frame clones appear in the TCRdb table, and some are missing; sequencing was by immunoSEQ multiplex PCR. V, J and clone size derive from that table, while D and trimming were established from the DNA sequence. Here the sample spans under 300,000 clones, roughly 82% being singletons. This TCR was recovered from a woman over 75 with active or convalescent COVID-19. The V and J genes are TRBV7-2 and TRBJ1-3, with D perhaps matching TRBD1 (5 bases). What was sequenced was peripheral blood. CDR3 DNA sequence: TGTGCCAGCAGCCCGGTGGGGGGAACGAGGACAACCATATATTTT. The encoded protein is CASSPVGGTRTTIYF.